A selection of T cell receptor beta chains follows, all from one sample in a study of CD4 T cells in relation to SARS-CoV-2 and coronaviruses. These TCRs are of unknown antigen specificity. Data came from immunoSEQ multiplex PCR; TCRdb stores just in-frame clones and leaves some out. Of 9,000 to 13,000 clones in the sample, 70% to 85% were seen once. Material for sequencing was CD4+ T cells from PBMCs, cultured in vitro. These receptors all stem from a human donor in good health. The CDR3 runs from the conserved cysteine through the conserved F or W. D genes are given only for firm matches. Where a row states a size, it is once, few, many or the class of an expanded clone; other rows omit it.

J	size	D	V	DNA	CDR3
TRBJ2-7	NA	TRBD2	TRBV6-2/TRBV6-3	TGTGCCAGCAGTCCGACTAGCGGGACCAACGAGCAGTACTTC	CASSPTSGTNEQYF
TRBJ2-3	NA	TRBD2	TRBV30	TGTGCCTGGAGTCTCGGGACTAGCGGCACAGATACGCAGTATTTT	CAWSLGTSGTDTQYF
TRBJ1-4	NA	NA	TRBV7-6	TGTGCCAGCAGCTTAGGAGCCTCGGGAACAACTAATGAAAAACTGTTTTTT	CASSLGASGTTNEKLFF
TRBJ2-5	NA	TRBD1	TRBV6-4	TGTGCCAGCAGTGTTCCCAGGGGGCAAGAGACCCAGTACTTC	CASSVPRGQETQYF
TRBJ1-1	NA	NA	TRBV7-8	TGTGCCAGCAGCCCCCGTGGGGGCTCCCTGGGGGCTTTCTTT	CASSPRGGSLGAFF
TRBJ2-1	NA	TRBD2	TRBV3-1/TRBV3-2	TGTGCCAGCAGCCAAGTGTTAGCGGGAGGCTACAATGAGCAGTTCTTC	CASSQVLAGGYNEQFF
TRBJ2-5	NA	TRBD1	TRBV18	TGTGCCAGCTCAAAGTCCCAGGGGGAAGAGACCCAGTACTTC	CASSKSQGEETQYF
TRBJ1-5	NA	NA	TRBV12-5	TGTGCTAGTGGTTTGGTAGTAGGGTCTACTGAATATAGCAATCAGCCCCAGCATTTT	CASGLVVGSTEYSNQPQHF
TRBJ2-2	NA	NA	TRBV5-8	TGTGCCAGCACCCGGAGGGACAGTAACACCGGGGAGCTGTTTTTT	CASTRRDSNTGELFF
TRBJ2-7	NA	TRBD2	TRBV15	TGTGCCACCAGCAGAGAACTAGCGGCCCCTTACGAGCAGTACTTC	CATSRELAAPYEQYF
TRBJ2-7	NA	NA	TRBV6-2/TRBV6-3	TGTGCCAGCAGTGGGAGGTCCTACGAGCAGTACTTC	CASSGRSYEQYF
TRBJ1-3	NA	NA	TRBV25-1	TGTGCCAGCAGTGATTGGGGGAGGGCTGGAAACACCATATATTTT	CASSDWGRAGNTIYF
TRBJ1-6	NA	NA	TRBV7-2	TGTGCCAGCAGCTTAGTGGGGATCGGATCCTATAATTCACCCCTCCACTTT	CASSLVGIGSYNSPLHF
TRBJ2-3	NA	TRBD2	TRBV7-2	TGTGCCAGCAGCTCAGCAGCGGGAGCAGGGGCAGATACGCAGTATTTT	CASSSAAGAGADTQYF
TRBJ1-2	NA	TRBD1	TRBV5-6	TGTGCCAGCAGCTTCGGCTGGGCGGGACAGGAGAACTATGGCTACACCTTC	CASSFGWAGQENYGYTF
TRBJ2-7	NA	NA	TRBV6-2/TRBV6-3	TGTGCCAGCAGTTACTCGGGCTTCTCCTACGAGCAGTACTTC	CASSYSGFSYEQYF
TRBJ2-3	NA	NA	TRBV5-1	TGCGCCAGCAGCTTGAATGAGGCGGGAAGCACAGATACGCAGTATTTT	CASSLNEAGSTDTQYF
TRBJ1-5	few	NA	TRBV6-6	TGTGCCAGCAGTTACTTTGAGGATCAGCCCCAGCATTTT	CASSYFEDQPQHF
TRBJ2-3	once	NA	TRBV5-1	TGCGCCAGCAGCTTGGAAGTCAGGGATAGCACAGATACGCAGTATTTT	CASSLEVRDSTDTQYF
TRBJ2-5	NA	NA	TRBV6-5	TGTGCCACCTCCGCGGGGCGGGAGACCCAGTACTTC	CATSAGRETQYF
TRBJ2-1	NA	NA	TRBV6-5	TGTGCCAGCACCCCGGGAAGCGTCAATGAGCAGTTCTTC	CASTPGSVNEQFF
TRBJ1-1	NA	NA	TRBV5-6	TGTGCCAGCAGCTTGTTTAGTGTCACTGAAGCTTTCTTT	CASSLFSVTEAFF
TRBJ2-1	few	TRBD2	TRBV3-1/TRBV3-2	TGTGCCAGCAGCCAAAATACACTAGCGTTCGAGCAGTTCTTC	CASSQNTLAFEQFF
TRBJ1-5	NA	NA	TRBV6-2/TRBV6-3	TGTGCCAGCAGTTACTCCAGGGTGGCCCAGCATTTT	CASSYSRVAQHF
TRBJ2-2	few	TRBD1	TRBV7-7	TGTGCCACCAATCGGGGGACAGGGAACACCGGGGAGCTGTTTTTT	CATNRGTGNTGELFF
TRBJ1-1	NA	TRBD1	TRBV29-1	TGCAGCGTTGAGAGACAGGGGAACACTGAAGCTTTCTTT	CSVERQGNTEAFF
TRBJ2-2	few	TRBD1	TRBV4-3	TGCGCCAGCAGCCGAAGGACAGGGGGCGTCCCCCACGGGGAGCTGTTTTTT	CASSRRTGGVPHGELFF
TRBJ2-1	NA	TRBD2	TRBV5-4	TGTGCCAGCAGCCCCCCGACAGCGGGGGGGCCCTATGAGCAGTTCTTC	CASSPPTAGGPYEQFF
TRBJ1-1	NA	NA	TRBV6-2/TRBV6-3	TGTGCCAGCAGTTACTCGGGGGGAGGGAGGAACACTGAAGCTTTCTTT	CASSYSGGGRNTEAFF
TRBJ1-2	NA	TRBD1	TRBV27	TGTGCCAGCAGTTTAGGGACAGGATTGCAAGGCTACACCTTC	CASSLGTGLQGYTF
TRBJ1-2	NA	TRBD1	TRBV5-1	TGCGCCAGCAGCTTGGCGGGACAGGCTAACTATGGCTACACCTTC	CASSLAGQANYGYTF
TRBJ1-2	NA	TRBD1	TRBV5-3	TGTGCCAGAAGCTTGAACAGACAGGGAAGGCATGGCTACACCTTC	CARSLNRQGRHGYTF
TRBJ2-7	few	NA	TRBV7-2	TGTGCCAGCAGCTTGCAGAACTACGAGCAGTACTTC	CASSLQNYEQYF
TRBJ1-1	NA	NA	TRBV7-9	TGTGCCAGCAGCTTAGGGGGGCTGGGGACTGAAGCTTTCTTT	CASSLGGLGTEAFF
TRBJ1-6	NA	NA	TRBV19	TGTGCCAGTAGTGGTCAGGTTGAAGCAAGAGGCAATTCACCCCTCCACTTT	CASSGQVEARGNSPLHF
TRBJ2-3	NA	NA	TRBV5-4	TGTGCCATGCCCGGGCTTGGGGGTCCAGATACGCAGTATTTT	CAMPGLGGPDTQYF
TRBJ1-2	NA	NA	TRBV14	TGTGCCAGCAGCCGGACCGGGGGTTGGGGCTATGGCTACACCTTC	CASSRTGGWGYGYTF
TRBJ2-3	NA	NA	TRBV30	TGTGCCTGGAGTGCGATGTCCACAGATACGCAGTATTTT	CAWSAMSTDTQYF
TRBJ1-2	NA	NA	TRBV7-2	TGTGCCAGCAGCTTAGGGGGCCTAGGGACTCTCCACTATGGCTACACCTTC	CASSLGGLGTLHYGYTF
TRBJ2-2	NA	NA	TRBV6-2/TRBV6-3	TGTGCCAGCAGTCTCTCCGGGACCCAGACAATCTTCACCGGGGAGCTGTTTTTT	CASSLSGTQTIFTGELFF
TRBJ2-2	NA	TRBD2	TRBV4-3	TGCGCCAGCAGTCTAGTAGCGGGGGGTTACACCGGGGAGCTGTTTTTT	CASSLVAGGYTGELFF
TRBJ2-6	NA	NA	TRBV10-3	TGTGCCATCACACAGGAGGAATGGCCTGGGGCCAACGTCCTGACTTTC	CAITQEEWPGANVLTF
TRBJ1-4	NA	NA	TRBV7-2	TGTGCCAGCAGCTCGCCGTTCCGGACAGCCTATAATGAAAAACTGTTTTTT	CASSSPFRTAYNEKLFF
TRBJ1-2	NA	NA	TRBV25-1	TGTGCCAGCAGTGACCAGGGCCCTAACTATGGCTACACCTTC	CASSDQGPNYGYTF
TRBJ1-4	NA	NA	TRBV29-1	TGCAGCGTTGCTATGGACAGTGAAAAACTGTTTTTT	CSVAMDSEKLFF
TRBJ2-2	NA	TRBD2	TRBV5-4	TGTGCCAGCAGCTCAAGACTAGCGGGAGTCACCGGGGAGCTGTTTTTT	CASSSRLAGVTGELFF
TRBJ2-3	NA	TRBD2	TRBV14	TGTGCCAGCAGCCCTCTAGGGCGGGAGGCCCAAGATACGCAGTATTTT	CASSPLGREAQDTQYF
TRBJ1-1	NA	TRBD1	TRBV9	TGTGCCAGCAGCGCGACAGGGTCAACTGAAGCTTTCTTT	CASSATGSTEAFF
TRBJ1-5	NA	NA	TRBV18	TGTGCCAGCTCGGGAGAAGGCAATCAGCCCCAGCATTTT	CASSGEGNQPQHF
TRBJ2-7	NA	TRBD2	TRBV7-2	TGTGCCAGCAGCCGACGGGAGGGAGAGCAGTACTTC	CASSRREGEQYF
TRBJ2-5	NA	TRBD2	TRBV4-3	TGCGCCAGCAGCCCGGGACTAGCGGGGGGAGGTGGGGAGACCCAGTACTTC	CASSPGLAGGGGETQYF
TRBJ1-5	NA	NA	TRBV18	TGTGCCAGCTCACAAGGGGAGCCTAGCAATCAGCCCCAGCATTTT	CASSQGEPSNQPQHF
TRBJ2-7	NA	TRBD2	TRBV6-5	TGTGCCAGCAGTTACTCGCTAGCGGGGAGCTCCTACGAGCAGTACTTC	CASSYSLAGSSYEQYF
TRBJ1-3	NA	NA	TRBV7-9	TGTGCCAGCAGCTTATCCGGGAAAGGTGACACCATATATTTT	CASSLSGKGDTIYF
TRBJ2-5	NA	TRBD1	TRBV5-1	TGCGCCAGCAGCTTGGACAGGGGGTATCAAGAGACCCAGTACTTC	CASSLDRGYQETQYF
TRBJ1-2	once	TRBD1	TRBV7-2	TGTGCCAGCAGCTTAGTTGGGACAGGCGGGGGCTACACCTTC	CASSLVGTGGGYTF
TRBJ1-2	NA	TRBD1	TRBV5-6	TGTGCCAGCAGCTTGTGGGACAGGGGGCTCTATGGCTACACCTTC	CASSLWDRGLYGYTF
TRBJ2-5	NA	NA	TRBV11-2	TGTGCCAGCACCCCCCCCTGGGCAGGGCGGACTGGGGGGACCCAGTACTTC	CASTPPWAGRTGGTQYF
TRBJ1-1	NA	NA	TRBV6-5	TGTGCCAGCAGTTACCGGGCCCCGCCGTACACTGAAGCTTTCTTT	CASSYRAPPYTEAFF